This T cell receptor (beta chain) was identified during a study of blood T cells in healthy people across ages (dated by TCRdb to the mid-2010s). Describing the broader study: Template switching captured roughly one uniquely barcoded TCR beta cDNA molecule per two T cells in model experiments. Age-related changes in TCR beta repertoire diversity were measured in the study by deep sequencing normalized with unique cDNA molecular identifiers. The donors were split into four age groups: young (average roughly 15 years), middle-aged (over 35), aged (more than 60) and long-lived (roughly 88). The study analyzed two additional independent replicas of 1 million unique cDNA reads from the same blood draw for two donors, one aged 18 to 30 and one aged 80 or older. What the study reported, not specific to this receptor: As age increased, observed TCR beta diversity per million T cells dropped in a roughly linear way, and a significant reduction was already evident by age about 36. Donor CMV infection status was unknown, potentially confounding age-related changes in expanded clonotypes. Bulk unsorted PBMC profiling prevented conclusive comparison of naive and antigen-experienced compartments. Estimates of total diversity based on one million sequenced T cells were considered lower bounds and underestimates. There was a strong correlation between observed TCR beta diversity and the percentage of naive T cells measured by flow cytometry. Compared with the aged group, the long-lived group had more naive CD4+ T cells, fewer expanded clones and increased TCR diversity, suggesting age selection.

Systemically healthy Caucasian individuals from Russia, around 39 in total and aged 6 to 90 years, were included as donors. Each donor gave 9 to 10 milliliters of peripheral blood, collected into EDTA-treated Vacutainer tubes. Ficoll-Paque density-gradient centrifugation was used to isolate PBMCs, with at least 7 million per sample. Trizol reagent was used to extract total RNA from the PBMCs, yielding at least 5 micrograms per sample. The percentages of naive CD45RAhigh/CD27high T cells were determined by flow cytometry on a PBMC aliquot from every donor. Details on this clonotype: Its antigen is currently not known. Per-base quality was not reported, and no clone a single base away is much larger than it.

Relative to germline, V is 2 bases shorter and J is 0 bases shorter, with 10 bases between their ends. The CDR3 covers 14 residues, taking in both the cysteine and the phenylalanine. The entry retains the CDR3 DNA only, 42 bases that are in frame from base 1. In the germline V gene (reference sequence), CDR1 corresponds to DFQATT and CDR2 to SNEGSKA. Library preparation was by 5' RACE. The data were produced on an Illumina HiSeq 2500. A second PCR of roughly 7 to 11 cycles was performed with a sample-barcoded 5' primer and a J-beta primer mix. A template-switch 5' adaptor carrying 12 random nucleotides introduced a unique molecular identifier onto each TCR beta cDNA molecule. Each sample yielded at least 3 million CDR3-containing paired-end reads. First-strand cDNA was synthesized from all RNA with the Mint cDNA synthesis kit, primed by a TRBC-specific oligonucleotide. All cDNA was treated with uracil-DNA glycosylase and then went through a first 18-cycle PCR with the universal primers M1SS and BC2_uni_R. The authors processed their data as follows. Normalization of each sample was performed by random selection of 1 million high-quality reads, each carrying a distinct molecular identifier. Reads sharing molecular identifiers were discarded rather than binned into consensus sequences. CDR3 identification, clonotype clustering and error correction used MiTCR with a Q25 quality threshold and the strictest error-elimination algorithm. Lower-bound total TCR beta diversity was estimated with a nonparametric unseen species model using Euler transformation. TCRdb reworked the public reads: Q25 trimming with fastp, MiXCR clone assembly, productive beta chains retained. Rows are unified per CDR3 protein, each entry keeping the most common DNA and genes. The V and J calls here are based on TCRdb, not the publication. This sample holds some 890,000 distinct CDR3 sequences; approximately 32% were observed only once. The ten largest clones represent about 10% of the sample.

The data also belong to a second study, concerning T cells of mothers and their children. The second paper further reports: Nine systemically healthy Caucasian individuals served as donors, namely three mothers together with their six children. cDNA synthesis used all of the extracted RNA, with approximately 1.4 ug of RNA in each 15 ul reaction. In the second PCR, the M1S primer added sample barcodes and 2-4 random nucleotides. More than 8 million TCR beta CDR3 reads were obtained from each mother, and some 3 million reads were obtained from each child. Thymic selection shapes the output of TCR recombination in a similar way in related and unrelated pairs, and inherited differences have a minor effect. Related mother-child pairs always showed normalized repertoire overlap that was slightly higher than in unrelated mother-child pairs, though the difference was never significant. No persistent microchimeric T cell clones were detected, at a sensitivity of roughly 93 clones per million clonotypes. The study used deep NGS to compare TCR beta repertoires of mothers and children, seeking features distinguishing related mother-child pairs from unrelated individuals. On average, the children were about 10 +/- 4 years old, while the mothers were approximately 41 +/- 4 years old. After adapter ligation with NEBNext reagents, the libraries were sequenced on Illumina HiSeq 2000 with 100+100 nt paired-end reads. To avoid cross-contamination, the mother libraries and the child libraries were prepared a month apart and sequenced in separate runs. For each donor, somewhere between roughly 500,000 and 2,100,000 distinct TCR beta clonotypes were identified. Naive TCR beta clonotypes were estimated from low-frequency clonotypes matched to each donor's FACS-determined naive share, without sorting.

This clonotype originated in a woman aged 40 to 49 in good health. The specimen sequenced was blood. The chain is made from TRBV20-1 and TRBJ1-1, with no reliable assignment of the D segment. The CDR3 reads as follows: CSARTGLMNTEAFF. The bases are TGCAGTGCTAGAACCGGACTGATGAACACTGAAGCTTTCTTT.